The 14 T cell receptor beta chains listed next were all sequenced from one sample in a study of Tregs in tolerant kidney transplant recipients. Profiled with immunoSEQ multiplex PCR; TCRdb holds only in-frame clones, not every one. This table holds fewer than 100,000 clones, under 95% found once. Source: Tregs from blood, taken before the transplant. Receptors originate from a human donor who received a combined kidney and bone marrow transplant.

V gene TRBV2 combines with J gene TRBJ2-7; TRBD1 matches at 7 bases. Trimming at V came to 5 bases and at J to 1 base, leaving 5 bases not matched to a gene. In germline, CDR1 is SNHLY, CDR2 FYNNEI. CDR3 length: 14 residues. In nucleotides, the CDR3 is TGTGCCAGCAGTAGGGACAGAAATTCCTACGAGCAGTACTTC. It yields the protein CASSRDRNSYEQYF. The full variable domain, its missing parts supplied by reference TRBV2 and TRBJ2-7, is EPEVTQTPSHQVTQMGQEVILRCVPISNHLYFYWYRQILGQKVEFLVSFYNNEISEKSEIFDDQFSVERPDGSNFTLKIRSTKLEDSAMYFCASSRDRNSYEQYFGPGTRLTVT.

The CDR3 region has the DNA TGTGCCAGCAGCACCCGACAGGGTGGGAAGGCAACTAATGAAAAACTGTTTTTT. Protein sequence: CASSTRQGGKATNEKLFF. The chain links TRBV5-4 to TRBJ1-4, with TRBD1 matching over 7 bases. Germline V gene data show CDR1 as SGHNT and CDR2 as YYREEE (reference sequence). V gave up 4 bases and J gave up 0 bases; unmatched junction bases: 12. The CDR3 has 18 amino acids. Combining the CDR3 with reference TRBV5-4 and TRBJ1-4 gives the whole variable domain ETGVTQSPTHLIKTRGQQVTLRCSSQSGHNTVSWYQQALGQGPQFIFQYYREEENGRGNFPPRFSGLQFPNYSSELNVNALELDDSALYLCASSTRQGGKATNEKLFFGSGTQLSVL.

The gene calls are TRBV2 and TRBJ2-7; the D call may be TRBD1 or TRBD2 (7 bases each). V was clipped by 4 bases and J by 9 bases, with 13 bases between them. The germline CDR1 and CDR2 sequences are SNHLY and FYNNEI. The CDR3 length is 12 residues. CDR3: CASSGEGQRQYF. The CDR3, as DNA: TGTGCCAGCAGTGGGGAGGGACAGAGGCAGTACTTC. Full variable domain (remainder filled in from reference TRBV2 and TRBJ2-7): EPEVTQTPSHQVTQMGQEVILRCVPISNHLYFYWYRQILGQKVEFLVSFYNNEISEKSEIFDDQFSVERPDGSNFTLKIRSTKLEDSAMYFCASSGEGQRQYFGPGTRLTVT.

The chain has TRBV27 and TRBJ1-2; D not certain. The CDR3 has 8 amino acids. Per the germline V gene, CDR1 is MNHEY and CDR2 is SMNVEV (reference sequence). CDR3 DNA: TGTCGGGCTGATGGCTACACCTTC. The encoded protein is CRADGYTF.

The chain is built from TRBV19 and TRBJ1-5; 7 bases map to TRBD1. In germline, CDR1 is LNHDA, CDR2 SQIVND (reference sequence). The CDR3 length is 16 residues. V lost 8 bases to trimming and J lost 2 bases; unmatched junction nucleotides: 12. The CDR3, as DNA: TGTGCCAGTCAGTCCGACGCTACAGGGGGCAATCAGCCCCAGCATTTT. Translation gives CASQSDATGGNQPQHF.

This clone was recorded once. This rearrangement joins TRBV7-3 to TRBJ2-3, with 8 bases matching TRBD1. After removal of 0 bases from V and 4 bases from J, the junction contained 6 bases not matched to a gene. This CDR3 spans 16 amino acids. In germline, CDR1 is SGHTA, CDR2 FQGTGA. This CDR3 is CASSLTGRGPSDTQYF. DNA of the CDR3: TGTGCCAGCAGCTTAACGGGCAGGGGGCCGTCAGATACGCAGTATTTT.

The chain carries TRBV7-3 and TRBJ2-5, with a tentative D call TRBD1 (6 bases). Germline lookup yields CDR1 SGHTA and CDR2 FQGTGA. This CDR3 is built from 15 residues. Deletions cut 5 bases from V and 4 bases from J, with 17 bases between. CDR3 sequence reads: CASSPTTGLRETQYF. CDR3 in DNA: TGTGCCAGCAGCCCAACCACAGGGTTGAGAGAGACCCAGTACTTC.

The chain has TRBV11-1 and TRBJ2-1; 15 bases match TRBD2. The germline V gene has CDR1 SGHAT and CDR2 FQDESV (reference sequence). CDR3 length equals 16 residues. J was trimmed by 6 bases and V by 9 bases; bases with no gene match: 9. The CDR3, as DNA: TGTGCCAGGCCCGACGGACTAGCGGGAGGGCCCAATGAGCAGTTCTTC. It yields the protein CARPDGLAGGPNEQFF.

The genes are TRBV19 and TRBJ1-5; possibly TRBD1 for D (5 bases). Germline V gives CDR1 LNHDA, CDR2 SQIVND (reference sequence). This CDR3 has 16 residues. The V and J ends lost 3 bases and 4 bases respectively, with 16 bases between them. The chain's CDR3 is CASSMSWQGGNQPQHF. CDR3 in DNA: TGTGCCAGTAGTATGAGTTGGCAGGGTGGGAATCAGCCCCAGCATTTT.

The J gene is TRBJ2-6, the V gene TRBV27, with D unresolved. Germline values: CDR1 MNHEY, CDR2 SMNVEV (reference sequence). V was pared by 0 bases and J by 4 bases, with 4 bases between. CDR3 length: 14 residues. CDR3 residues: CASSLSRGANVLTF. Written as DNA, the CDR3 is TGTGCCAGCAGTTTATCTAGGGGGGCCAACGTCCTGACTTTC.

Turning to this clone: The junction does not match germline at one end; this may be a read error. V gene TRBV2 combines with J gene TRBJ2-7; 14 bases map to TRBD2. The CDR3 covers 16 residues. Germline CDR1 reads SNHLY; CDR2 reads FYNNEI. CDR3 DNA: TGTGCCAGCAGTGCCCTCACGGGGGGACTAGCGGGGGCAACGGACTTC. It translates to CASSALTGGLAGATDF.

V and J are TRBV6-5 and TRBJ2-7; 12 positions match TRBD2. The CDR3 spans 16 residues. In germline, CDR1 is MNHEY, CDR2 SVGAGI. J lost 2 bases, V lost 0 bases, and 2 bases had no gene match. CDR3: CASSYSLAGGAYEQYF. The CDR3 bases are TGTGCCAGCAGTTACTCTCTAGCGGGAGGGGCCTACGAGCAGTACTTC.

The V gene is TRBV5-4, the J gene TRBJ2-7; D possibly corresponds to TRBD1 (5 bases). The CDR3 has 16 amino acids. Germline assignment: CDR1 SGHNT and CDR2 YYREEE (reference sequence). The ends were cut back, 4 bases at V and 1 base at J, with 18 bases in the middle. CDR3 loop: CASSARHSTGSYEQYF. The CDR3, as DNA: TGTGCCAGCAGCGCAAGGCACAGCACAGGATCCTACGAGCAGTACTTC.

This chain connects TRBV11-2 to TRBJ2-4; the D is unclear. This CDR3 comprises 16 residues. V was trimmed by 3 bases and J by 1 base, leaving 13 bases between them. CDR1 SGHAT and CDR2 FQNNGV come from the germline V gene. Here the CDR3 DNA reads TGTGCCAGCAGCTTCGGGTCCCGGATGGCCAAAAACATTCAGTACTTC. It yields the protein CASSFGSRMAKNIQYF.